These 27 T cell receptor beta chains came from one sample sequenced in a study of blood T cell repertoires in COVID-19 (dated by TCRdb to the early 2020s). The library came from the immunoSEQ multiplex PCR assay. TCRdb took this table from immuneACCESS and kept in-frame rearrangements with V and J called. Such tables lack part of the clones; where checked against another copy, unresolved V genes explain under half of the gap, and the rest is unexplained. In all, the sample holds about 86,000 clones, and around four fifths of those were seen once. The leading ten clones occupy about 3.4% of the sample. Sequenced sample: peripheral blood. The receptors originated from a man aged 45-65 years with acute or convalescent COVID-19.

The V and J genes are TRBV30 and TRBJ1-4; maybe TRBD1 (5 bases). The V end was cut by 3 bases, the J end by 8 bases, with 13 bases between. The germline CDR1 and CDR2 sequences are GTSNPN and SVGIG (reference sequence). The CDR3 extends over 13 amino acids. CDR3 bases: TGTGCCTGGAGGACAGCTTATATCGAAAAACTGTTTTTT. Protein product: CAWRTAYIEKLFF.

The chain has TRBV18 and TRBJ2-2; 8 bases map to TRBD1. V lost 5 bases to trimming and J lost 6 bases; unmatched junction nucleotides: 2. The CDR3 spans 13 residues. Germline V gene data show CDR1 as KGHSH and CDR2 as LQKENI. CDR3 nucleotide sequence: TGTGCCAGCTCATGGACAGGGTCCGGGGAGCTGTTTTTT. This translates into CASSWTGSGELFF.

The V and J genes are TRBV6-2 or TRBV6-3 and TRBJ2-1, with TRBD2 matching 8 bases. Germline V gives CDR1 MNHEY, CDR2 SVGEGT. This CDR3 has 14 amino acids. V was pared by 0 bases and J by 7 bases, with 2 bases of the junction left unmatched. The CDR3: CASSYSPGGNEQFF. CDR3 coding DNA: TGTGCCAGCAGTTACTCCCCGGGGGGGAATGAGCAGTTCTTC.

The chain links TRBV5-1 to TRBJ1-2; the D gene is possibly TRBD1 (5 bases). V was clipped by 1 base and J by 6 bases, with 16 bases between them. CDR3 length: 15 residues. Germline V gene lookup returns CDR1 SGHRS and CDR2 YFSETQ. CDR3 nucleotide sequence: TGCGCCAGCAGCTTGTTCGAGGGCCGGGGGGATGGCTACACCTTC. Translation gives CASSLFEGRGDGYTF.

In this sample, this clone turned up a few times. This rearrangement joins TRBV6-5 to TRBJ2-7; no definite D call. The V end lost 2 bases, the J end lost 0 bases, and 5 bases lay between the germline ends. The germline V gene has CDR1 MNHEY and CDR2 SVGAGI. This CDR3 has 13 amino acids. CDR3 in amino acids: CASSYLSSYEQYF. The CDR3, as DNA: TGTGCCAGCAGTTACCTGAGCTCCTACGAGCAGTACTTC.

The rearrangement links TRBV28 to TRBJ1-3; 9 bases are shared with TRBD1. Germline trimming cut 7 bases from V and 4 bases from J; bases unmatched to any gene: 11. The V gene's germline CDR1 is MDHEN and CDR2 SYDVKM. This CDR3 spans 16 amino acids. Here the CDR3 DNA reads TGTGCCAGCACCCCGGGGGGACAGGGTTACGGAAACACCATATATTTT. Amino acids: CASTPGGQGYGNTIYF.

This chain links TRBV14 with TRBJ2-7; possible D gene TRBD2, 6 bases. This CDR3 contains 16 residues. CDR1 and CDR2 from the germline V gene are SGHDN and FVKESK. V lost 4 bases, J lost 2 bases, and 18 bases lay in between. The CDR3 loop reads CASSPPRQGGAYEQYF. Here the CDR3 DNA reads TGTGCCAGCAGCCCACCTCGGCAGGGCGGGGCCTACGAGCAGTACTTC.

V usage is TRBV5-6 and J usage is TRBJ2-3; the match to TRBD2 covers 9 bases. Germline CDR1 is SGHDT and CDR2 is YYEEEE. Germline trimming cut 5 bases from V and 7 bases from J; bases unmatched to any gene: 14. There are 16 residues in the CDR3. For the CDR3, the DNA is TGTGCCAGCAGGCTCCGGCTAGCGGGATCAAGAAATACGCAGTATTTT. Translating it yields CASRLRLAGSRNTQYF. The full variable domain, rest sourced from reference TRBV5-6 and TRBJ2-3, is DAGVTQSPTHLIKTRGQQVTLRCSPKSGHDTVSWYQQALGQGPQFIFQYYEEEERQRGNFPDRFSGHQFPNYSSELNVNALLLGDSALYLCASRLRLAGSRNTQYFGPGTRLTVL.

The genes are TRBV11-2 and TRBJ2-5; TRBD2 matches 8 bases. The CDR3 totals 14 residues. Germline loops: CDR1 SGHAT, CDR2 FQNNGV. Trimming cost V 2 bases and J 4 bases; bases outside gene matches: 3. The CDR3 sequence: CASSLPGGLETQYF. CDR3 DNA sequence: TGTGCCAGCAGCTTACCGGGAGGGCTAGAGACCCAGTACTTC. Full variable domain (remainder filled in from reference TRBV11-2 and TRBJ2-5): EAGVAQSPRYKIIEKRQSVAFWCNPISGHATLYWYQQILGQGPKLLIQFQNNGVVDDSQLPKDRFSAERLKGVDSTLKIQPAKLEDSAVYLCASSLPGGLETQYFGPGTRLLVL.

This chain links TRBV30 with TRBJ2-3, with 11 bases matching TRBD2. The germline CDR1 and CDR2 sequences are GTSNPN and SVGIG (reference sequence). This CDR3 spans 16 amino acids. V trimming: 2 bases; J trimming: 1 base; junction bases outside the gene matches: 5. In DNA, the CDR3 is TGTGCCTGGAGTCGCGGACTAGCGGGCGGCACAGATACGCAGTATTTT. It translates to CAWSRGLAGGTDTQYF.

The chain uses TRBV10-3 and TRBJ2-3; 11 bases line up with TRBD1. Germline assignment: CDR1 ENHRY and CDR2 SYGVKD. The CDR3 has 15 amino acids. The V segment lost 2 bases and the J segment 2 bases; nucleotides outside the gene matches: 0. CDR3 region: CAISEGQGATDTQYF. CDR3 DNA: TGTGCCATCAGTGAGGGACAGGGGGCCACAGATACGCAGTATTTT.

This clone was recorded only once. The CDR3 sequence: CASSLVEKLYGYTF. In nucleotides, the CDR3 is TGTGCCAGCAGCTTAGTGGAGAAACTCTATGGCTACACCTTC. The J gene is TRBJ1-2, the V gene TRBV7-9, with unresolved D. Per the germline V gene, CDR1 is SEHNR and CDR2 is FQNEAQ (reference sequence). V was cut by 1 base and J by 4 bases, with 10 bases left in between. The CDR3 is 14 amino acids.

The CDR3 spells CASSPRSSYEQYF. Here the CDR3 DNA reads TGTGCCAGCTCACCAAGGAGCTCCTACGAGCAGTACTTC. The chain is built from TRBV18 and TRBJ2-7; D is ambiguous. Looked up from germline, CDR1 is KGHSH and CDR2 is LQKENI. The V and J ends lost 2 bases and 0 bases respectively, with 5 bases between them. This CDR3 has 13 amino acids.

The chain employs TRBV12-5 and TRBJ1-2; no firm D call. The CDR3 has 12 residues. Germline CDR1 LGHNT, CDR2 FRNRAP. V was trimmed by 4 bases and J by 4 bases, leaving 7 bases between them. CDR3 DNA sequence: TGTGCTAGTGGTTGGGAGCTCTATGGCTACACCTTC. Translating it yields CASGWELYGYTF.

V usage is TRBV4-3 and J usage is TRBJ1-4; 11 bases agree with TRBD1. The trim removed 2 bases at V and 6 bases at J, leaving 2 bases unmatched. The CDR3 contains 15 residues. Germline CDR1 and CDR2: LGHNA and YSLEER. Here the CDR3 reads CASSQRGQGDEKLFF. The CDR3 nucleotides read TGCGCCAGCAGCCAAAGGGGACAGGGGGATGAAAAACTGTTTTTT.

The gene calls are TRBV7-9 and TRBJ2-7; 8 nucleotides agree with TRBD2. This CDR3 has 15 residues. Germline trimming cut 2 bases from V and 4 bases from J; bases unmatched to any gene: 7. Germline V lookup: CDR1 SEHNR, CDR2 FQNEAQ (reference sequence). CDR3 region: CASSLTSGGGYEQYF. The CDR3 DNA sequence: TGTGCCAGCAGCTTAACCAGCGGGGGAGGGTACGAGCAGTACTTC.

This chain uses TRBV15 with TRBJ1-2, with D unclear. Looked up from germline, CDR1 is LNHNV and CDR2 is YYDKDF (reference sequence). Trimming cost V 0 bases and J 6 bases, with 5 bases left between them. The CDR3 is 12 amino acids. This CDR3 reads CATSRESDGYTF. CDR3 nucleotide sequence: TGTGCCACCAGCAGAGAATCGGATGGCTACACCTTC.

The chain links TRBV29-1 to TRBJ1-1; D unclear. The CDR3 covers 13 residues. CDR1 is SQVTM, CDR2 ANQGSEA, per germline. V was pared by 5 bases and J by 3 bases, with 13 bases between. Written as DNA, the CDR3 is TGCAGCGTTTTGCGGCAGAGCGACACTGAAGCTTTCTTT. Residues: CSVLRQSDTEAFF.

The chain is built from TRBV19 and TRBJ2-1, with 11 bases identical to TRBD2. V trimming: 1 base; J trimming: 0 bases; junction bases outside the gene matches: 2. In germline, CDR1 is LNHDA, CDR2 SQIVND (reference sequence). This CDR3 is built from 17 residues. In DNA, the CDR3 is TGTGCCAGTAGTATAGGACTAGCGGGATTCTCCTACAATGAGCAGTTCTTC. Residues: CASSIGLAGFSYNEQFF.

This chain links TRBV13 with TRBJ2-3; perhaps TRBD2 as D (6 bases). This CDR3 comprises 16 residues. The germline V gene encodes CDR1 PRHDT and CDR2 FYEKMQ (reference sequence). The V end was cut by 5 bases, the J end by 2 bases, with 17 bases between. The CDR3 spells CASSRHRDFNTDTQYF. The CDR3 DNA is TGTGCCAGCAGCAGACACCGGGACTTCAACACAGATACGCAGTATTTT.

The genes are TRBV28 and TRBJ2-1, with a weak D call TRBD2 (5 bases). The V end lost 4 bases, the J end lost 0 bases, and 10 bases lay between the germline ends. Germline assignment: CDR1 MDHEN and CDR2 SYDVKM. The CDR3 length is 15 residues. Here the CDR3 reads CASSSTRDSYNEQFF. Here the CDR3 DNA reads TGTGCCAGCAGTTCCACTAGAGACTCCTACAATGAGCAGTTCTTC.

The chain couples TRBV30 to TRBJ1-4; 8 positions match TRBD1. CDR3 length equals 13 residues. Germline lookup yields CDR1 GTSNPN and CDR2 SVGIG (reference sequence). CDR3 loop: CAATGAGNEKLFF. In nucleotides, the CDR3 is TGTGCAGCGACAGGGGCGGGTAATGAAAAACTGTTTTTT.

The table lists this clone with a count of one. This sequence joins TRBV6-5 and TRBJ1-5; 10 bases fit TRBD1. Trimming removed 4 bases from V and 8 bases from J; junction bases left unmatched: 8. The CDR3 runs 15 residues. CDR1 is MNHEY and CDR2 is SVGAGI in the germline V gene. The CDR3 spells CASSSTGQGEKPQHF. For the CDR3, the DNA is TGTGCCAGCAGTTCCACCGGACAGGGGGAGAAGCCCCAGCATTTT.

The rearrangement joins TRBV6-2 or TRBV6-3 to TRBJ1-5; 10 bases align to TRBD1. Looked up from germline, CDR1 is MNHEY and CDR2 is SVGEGT. V dropped 6 bases and J dropped 2; count of bases not matched to a gene: 4. The CDR3 loop spans 15 amino acids. This CDR3 reads CASSWTGGGNQPQHF. CDR3 in DNA: TGTGCCAGCAGCTGGACAGGGGGGGGCAATCAGCCCCAGCATTTT.

Only one count was recorded for this clone. The CDR3 nucleotides read TGTGCCAGCAGCCCCTTGGGACAGGACTTAATGAACACTGAAGCTTTCTTT. Its protein product is CASSPLGQDLMNTEAFF. The rearrangement uses TRBV7-2 and TRBJ1-1, with 8 bases matching TRBD1. The V and J ends lost 5 bases and 0 bases, in that order; junction bases with no gene match: 11. This CDR3 has 17 residues. The V gene's germline CDR1 is SGHTA and CDR2 FQGNSA.

The rearrangement links TRBV5-6 to TRBJ1-1, with TRBD1 matching 10 bases. CDR1 is SGHDT, CDR2 YYEEEE, per germline. The CDR3 has 14 residues. V trimming: 1 base; J trimming: 5 bases; junction bases outside the gene matches: 2. The CDR3 bases are TGTGCCAGCAGCTTGTGGGACAGGGGAACTGAAGCTTTCTTT. The encoded protein is CASSLWDRGTEAFF.

The chain employs TRBV10-3 and TRBJ2-3; 11 bases are shared with TRBD2. The CDR3 contains 19 residues. The germline gives CDR1 ENHRY, CDR2 SYGVKD. Trimming at V came to 2 bases and at J to 2 bases, leaving 12 bases not matched to a gene. The CDR3 spells CAISEPGQGLADPTDTQYF. As DNA, the CDR3 is TGTGCCATCAGTGAGCCGGGACAGGGACTAGCGGACCCCACAGATACGCAGTATTTT.